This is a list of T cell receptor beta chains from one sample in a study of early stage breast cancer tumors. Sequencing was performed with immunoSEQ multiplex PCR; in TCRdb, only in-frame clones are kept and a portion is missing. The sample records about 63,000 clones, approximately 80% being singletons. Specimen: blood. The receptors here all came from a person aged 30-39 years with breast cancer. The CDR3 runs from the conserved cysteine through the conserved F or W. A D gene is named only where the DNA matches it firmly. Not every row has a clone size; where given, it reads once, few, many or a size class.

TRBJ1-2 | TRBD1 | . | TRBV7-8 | TGTGCCAGCAGCTTAGGGGGACAGGGGTCCCCTGGCTACACCTTC | CASSLGGQGSPGYTF
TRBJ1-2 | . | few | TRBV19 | TGTGCCAGTATCCCCCGGGAAGAGATCTATGGCTACACCTTC | CASIPREEIYGYTF
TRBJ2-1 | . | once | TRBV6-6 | TGTGCCAGCAGTTACTCACCACATGAGCAGTTCTTC | CASSYSPHEQFF
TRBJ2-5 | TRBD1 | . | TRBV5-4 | TGTGCCAGCAGCGTACAGGGGGCCCAAGAGACCCAGTACTTC | CASSVQGAQETQYF
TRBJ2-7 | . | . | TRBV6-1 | TGTGCCAGCAGTGAGAGCTACGAGCAGTACTTC | CASSESYEQYF
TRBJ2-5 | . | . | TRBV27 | TGTGCCAGCAGTTTGGGCAGGGTTATAGAGACCCAGTACTTC | CASSLGRVIETQYF
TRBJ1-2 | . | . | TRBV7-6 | TGTGCCAGCAGCTTAGATGGAGGAGTCCATGGCTACACCTTC | CASSLDGGVHGYTF
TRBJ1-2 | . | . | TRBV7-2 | TGTGCCAGCAGCTTAGCGGGCCTACTCGGTAACTATGGCTACACCTTC | CASSLAGLLGNYGYTF
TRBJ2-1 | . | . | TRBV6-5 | TGTGCCAGTTCACCAGGGAGGAGCTCCTACAATGAGCAGTTCTTC | CASSPGRSSYNEQFF
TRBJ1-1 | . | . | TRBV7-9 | TGTGCCAGCAGCCTAGGGACACTAGCCACGAGCACTGAAGCTTTCTTT | CASSLGTLATSTEAFF
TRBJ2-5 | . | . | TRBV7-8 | TGTGCCAGCAGCTTTCAACAAGAGACCCAGTACTTC | CASSFQQETQYF
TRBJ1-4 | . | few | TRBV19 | TGTGCCAGTAGACGACAGGAGGAAAAACTGTTTTTT | CASRRQEEKLFF
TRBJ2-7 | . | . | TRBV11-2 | TGTGCCAGCAGCTTGGACCGACAGAGCTCCTACGAGCAGTACTTC | CASSLDRQSSYEQYF
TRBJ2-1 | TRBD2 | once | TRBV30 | TGTGCCTGGAGTGTAGGAGGGACTAGCGTTCAGTTCTTC | CAWSVGGTSVQFF
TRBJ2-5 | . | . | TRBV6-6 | TGTGCCAGCAGTTATGGCCGGGGTAGCGGCCAAGAGACCCAGTACTTC | CASSYGRGSGQETQYF
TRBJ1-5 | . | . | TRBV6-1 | TGTGCCAGCCGCCAAGGCTGGGGGGCTCAGCCCCAGCATTTT | CASRQGWGAQPQHF
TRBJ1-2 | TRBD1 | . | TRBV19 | TGTGCCAGTAGGATGGACCGGGACAGGGGGCGCAATGGCTACACCTTC | CASRMDRDRGRNGYTF